The rows below give T cell receptor beta chains drawn from one sample of a study of shared clonotypes between healthy human individuals. This table comes from immunoSEQ multiplex PCR, and its TCRdb copy is limited to in-frame clones, with some not included. The sample carries about 800,000 clones, 96% recorded once. The sample taken for sequencing was naive CD8+ T cells sorted from blood. The receptors were gathered from a man between 25 and 39 years old in good health. Both conserved end residues are part of each CDR3. D genes are given only for firm matches. Clone size is given for some rows only: seen once, a few or many times, or a class if the clone is expanded.

size,D,V,J,CDR3,DNA
.,.,TRBV6-1,TRBJ2-5,CASSDVASWETQYF,TGTGCCAGCAGTGATGTGGCCAGCTGGGAGACCCAGTACTTC
.,.,TRBV27,TRBJ2-2,CASSSDVNTGELFF,TGTGCCAGCAGTTCGGACGTGAACACCGGGGAGCTGTTTTTT
.,TRBD1,TRBV10-3,TRBJ2-7,CAISRPGQVSEQYF,TGTGCCATCAGTCGTCCGGGACAGGTTTCCGAGCAGTACTTC
.,TRBD2,TRBV6-1,TRBJ2-1,CASSVTSGSYNEQFF,TGTGCCAGCAGTGTAACTAGCGGATCTTACAATGAGCAGTTCTTC
.,TRBD2,TRBV28,TRBJ2-5,CASSPLAGGETQYF,TGTGCCAGCAGTCCACTAGCGGGAGGAGAGACCCAGTACTTC
.,.,TRBV19,TRBJ2-7,CASSIGTPGEQYF,TGTGCCAGTAGTATCGGGACACCAGGCGAGCAGTACTTC
once,.,TRBV13,TRBJ1-1,CASRLGGTVNTEAFF,TGTGCCAGCAGGTTAGGGGGGACGGTGAACACTGAAGCTTTCTTT
.,TRBD2,TRBV5-6,TRBJ2-1,CASSWDGGADEQFF,TGTGCCAGCAGCTGGGACGGGGGGGCCGATGAGCAGTTCTTC
once,.,TRBV2,TRBJ2-7,CASSVRLVYEQYF,TGTGCCAGCAGTGTGCGATTAGTTTACGAGCAGTACTTC
.,.,TRBV11-2,TRBJ2-5,CASSLEGLPRGSQYF,TGTGCCAGCAGCTTAGAGGGACTCCCAAGAGGGTCCCAGTACTTC
.,.,TRBV2,TRBJ1-5,CASSQGLEYSNQPQHF,TGTGCCAGCTCTCAGGGCCTAGAATATAGCAATCAGCCCCAGCATTTT
.,.,TRBV7-2,TRBJ2-1,CASSSYIYNEQFF,TGTGCCAGCAGCAGCTATATCTACAATGAGCAGTTCTTC
.,.,TRBV7-9,TRBJ2-2,CASSPTLLADKNTGELFF,TGTGCCAGCAGCCCCACCCTTTTAGCGGACAAGAACACCGGGGAGCTGTTTTTT
.,.,TRBV28,TRBJ1-3,CASSLLLGGNTIYF,TGTGCCAGCAGTTTATTGCTTGGTGGAAACACCATATATTTT
.,.,TRBV27,TRBJ2-7,CASSLRRPSYEQYF,TGTGCCAGCAGTTTGAGGCGGCCCTCCTACGAGCAGTACTTC
.,.,TRBV4-1,TRBJ2-7,CASSEDPTLYEQYF,TGCGCCAGCAGCGAAGACCCGACCCTATACGAGCAGTACTTC
.,.,TRBV6-4,TRBJ2-1,CASSEWAQSYNEQFF,TGTGCCAGCAGTGAGTGGGCTCAGTCCTACAATGAGCAGTTCTTC
.,.,TRBV27,TRBJ2-7,CASSLLAGDYEQYF,TGTGCCAGCAGTTTATTGGCAGGAGACTACGAGCAGTACTTC
.,.,TRBV7-9,TRBJ2-6,CASSLGPRGANVLTF,TGTGCCAGCAGCTTAGGGCCGCGGGGGGCCAACGTCCTGACTTTC
few,TRBD1,TRBV5-1,TRBJ2-7,CASSLATTGATYEQYF,TGCGCCAGCAGCTTGGCCACCACAGGGGCTACCTACGAGCAGTACTTC
.,.,TRBV21-1,TRBJ2-7,CASSHNRGRTYEQYF,TGTGCCAGCAGCCATAACAGGGGGAGGACCTACGAGCAGTACTTC
.,TRBD1,TRBV6-4,TRBJ2-2,CASRPGTGGRGTGELFF,TGTGCCAGCAGGCCCGGGACAGGGGGCCGGGGCACCGGGGAGCTGTTTTTT
.,.,TRBV12-2,TRBJ2-7,CASRLRFWQDDYEQYF,TGTGCAAGTCGCTTACGGTTTTGGCAGGACGACTACGAGCAGTACTTC
.,TRBD2,TRBV15,TRBJ2-7,CATSHGTSGRLEQYF,TGTGCCACCAGCCATGGGACTAGCGGGAGACTCGAGCAGTACTTC
.,.,TRBV9,TRBJ2-3,CASSAQGPDTQYF,TGTGCCAGCAGCGCTCAGGGACCAGATACGCAGTATTTT
.,TRBD2,TRBV27,TRBJ2-7,CASSLFGRGYEQYF,TGTGCCAGCAGTTTATTCGGGAGGGGATACGAGCAGTACTTC
.,.,TRBV13,TRBJ2-2,CASSPRPGGWDTGELFF,TGTGCCAGCAGCCCGAGGCCAGGCGGCTGGGACACCGGGGAGCTGTTTTTT
.,.,TRBV6-6,TRBJ2-7,CASSYSRQGGSYEQYF,TGTGCCAGCAGTTACTCGAGGCAGGGCGGGTCCTACGAGCAGTACTTC
.,.,TRBV4-1,TRBJ2-4,CASSQERTGQQGIQYF,TGCGCCAGCAGCCAAGAACGGACGGGCCAACAGGGCATTCAGTACTTC
.,.,TRBV27,TRBJ1-4,CASSHDRINEKLFF,TGTGCCAGCAGCCATGACAGGATTAATGAAAAACTGTTTTTT
.,TRBD1,TRBV6-5,TRBJ1-2,CASSSTRTGLNYGYTF,TGTGCCAGCAGTTCAACTCGGACAGGGCTGAATTATGGCTACACCTTC
.,TRBD1,TRBV15,TRBJ2-5,CATSNPGQGTQETQYF,TGTGCCACCAGTAACCCGGGACAGGGGACCCAAGAGACCCAGTACTTC
.,TRBD2,TRBV5-1,TRBJ2-7,CASSLEWREMYEQYF,TGCGCCAGCAGCTTGGAGTGGCGGGAGATGTACGAGCAGTACTTC
.,.,TRBV5-1,TRBJ2-3,CASSLLPGSTDTQYF,TGCGCCAGCAGCCTACTCCCTGGGAGCACAGATACGCAGTATTTT
.,.,TRBV19,TRBJ2-1,CASSALLGDGELNEQFF,TGTGCCAGTAGTGCCCTTCTAGGGGACGGGGAGTTAAATGAGCAGTTCTTC
.,.,TRBV5-1,TRBJ2-5,CASSVRTGTMGEETQYF,TGCGCCAGCAGCGTCCGAACCGGGACCATGGGAGAAGAGACCCAGTACTTC
.,.,TRBV29-1,TRBJ2-3,CSVEGAPSTDTQYF,TGCAGCGTTGAAGGGGCACCTTCCACAGATACGCAGTATTTT
.,.,TRBV2,TRBJ2-2,CASSSYRDGKNTGELFF,TGTGCCAGCAGTTCCTACCGGGACGGGAAGAACACCGGGGAGCTGTTTTTT
.,.,TRBV9,TRBJ1-5,CASSVDANDNQPQHF,TGTGCCAGCAGCGTAGATGCGAATGACAATCAGCCCCAGCATTTT
.,TRBD1,TRBV29-1,TRBJ2-3,CSVEGDRGSTDTQYF,TGCAGCGTTGAAGGGGACAGGGGAAGCACAGATACGCAGTATTTT
.,TRBD2,TRBV30,TRBJ2-1,CAWTPRSGNSYNEQFF,TGTGCCTGGACCCCCAGAAGCGGGAACTCCTACAATGAGCAGTTCTTC
.,.,TRBV15,TRBJ1-1,CATSRTDVMNTEAFF,TGTGCCACCAGCAGGACAGACGTGATGAACACTGAAGCTTTCTTT
.,.,TRBV7-3,TRBJ2-7,CASSLESYTSSYEQYF,TGTGCCAGCAGCCTAGAATCCTACACGAGCTCCTACGAGCAGTACTTC
.,TRBD1,TRBV7-2,TRBJ2-2,CASSLVWTGSRTNTGELFF,TGTGCCAGCAGCTTAGTTTGGACAGGGAGCCGAACGAACACCGGGGAGCTGTTTTTT
.,.,TRBV6-5,TRBJ2-2,CASSYILNTGELFF,TGTGCCAGCAGTTACATACTGAACACCGGGGAGCTGTTTTTT
.,TRBD1,TRBV29-1,TRBJ1-1,CSVDGDRGLGTEAFF,TGCAGCGTTGATGGGGACAGGGGGCTGGGAACTGAAGCTTTCTTT
.,.,TRBV27,TRBJ2-2,CASSLSSTSGELFF,TGTGCCAGCAGTTTATCTAGTACCTCCGGGGAGCTGTTTTTT
.,TRBD2,TRBV15,TRBJ2-1,CATSRARTSGSLYNEQFF,TGTGCCACCAGCAGGGCTCGGACTAGCGGGAGTCTGTACAATGAGCAGTTCTTC
.,TRBD1,TRBV29-1,TRBJ2-1,CSVDEPRTGLYYNEQFF,TGCAGCGTTGACGAGCCTCGGACAGGGTTGTACTACAATGAGCAGTTCTTC
.,TRBD2,TRBV7-6,TRBJ2-3,CASSLKGQLAGGHRGFTDTQYF,TGTGCCAGCAGCTTAAAAGGGCAACTAGCGGGAGGACATAGGGGTTTCACAGATACGCAGTATTTT
once,.,TRBV7-9,TRBJ1-3,CASSHPLGNTIYF,TGTGCCAGCAGCCACCCCCTGGGAAACACCATATATTTT
.,TRBD1,TRBV27,TRBJ1-5,CASRLGQGAQPQHF,TGTGCCAGCAGGTTGGGACAGGGGGCACAGCCCCAGCATTTT
.,.,TRBV28,TRBJ1-3,CASSVRDNTHPGNTIYF,TGTGCCAGCAGTGTCCGGGACAATACTCATCCTGGAAACACCATATATTTT